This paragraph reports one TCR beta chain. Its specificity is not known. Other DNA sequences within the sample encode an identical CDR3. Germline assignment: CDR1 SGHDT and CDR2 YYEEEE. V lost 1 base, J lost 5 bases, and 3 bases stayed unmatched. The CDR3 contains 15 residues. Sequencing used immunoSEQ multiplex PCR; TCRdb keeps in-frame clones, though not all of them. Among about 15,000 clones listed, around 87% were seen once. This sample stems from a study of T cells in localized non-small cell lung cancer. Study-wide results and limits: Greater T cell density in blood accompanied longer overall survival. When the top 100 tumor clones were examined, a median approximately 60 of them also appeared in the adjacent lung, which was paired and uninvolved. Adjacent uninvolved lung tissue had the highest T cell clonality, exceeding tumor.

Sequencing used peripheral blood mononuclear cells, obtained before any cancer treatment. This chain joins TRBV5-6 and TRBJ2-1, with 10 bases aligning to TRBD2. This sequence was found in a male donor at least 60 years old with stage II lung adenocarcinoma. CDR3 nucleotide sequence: TGTGCCAGCAGCTTGTGGGGGACTAGCGACAATGAGCAGTTCTTC. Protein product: CASSLWGTSDNEQFF.